The clone carrying this TCR beta chain occurred a few times. Its antigen remains unknown. Per the germline V gene, CDR1 is MNHNS and CDR2 is SASEGT. With 6 bases clipped from V and 3 bases from J, the junction kept 2 bases outside the gene matches. The CDR3 is 14 residues long. TCRdb processed the 5' RACE reads anew with MiXCR; each CDR3 protein has one entry. The sample carries hundreds of thousands of distinct CDR3 sequences, about 9.4% recorded once. This specimen comes from a study of identical twins. Study-wide findings and caveats: Recombination models fit unrelated individuals' TCR alpha sharing but underestimated twins'. Within beta out-of-frame sequences, the excess sharing observed between twins was weaker.

These data were also reused for a study on yellow fever vaccine responses in identical twins.

The receptor comes from a woman between 18 and 30 years old in good health. The chain carries TRBV6-1 and TRBJ2-6; 7 positions agree with TRBD1. The material sequenced was PBMCs. As DNA, the CDR3 is TGTGCCAGCAGGACAGGGTTTGGGGCCAACGTCCTGACTTTC. This encodes CASRTGFGANVLTF.